What follows are 14 T cell receptor beta chains derived from one specimen sequenced in a study of CD8+ T cells in alopecia areata. It was cDNA, reverse transcribed from extracted RNA, that served as the sequencing template. Produced via immunoSEQ multiplex PCR; TCRdb's table is partial and in-frame only. The table includes 150,000 to 200,000 clones, about 71% detected once. Treatment in this sample: oral pan-JAK inhibitor, 5-10 mg twice daily. Sample: CD4+ T cells sorted from blood, taken at week 4, from a patient treated with tofacitinib. These receptors originate from a human donor with alopecia areata.

The gene calls are TRBV18 and TRBJ2-5, with D possibly being TRBD2 (6 bases). Germline CDR1 KGHSH, CDR2 LQKENI. The length of the CDR3 is 13 residues. V was clipped by 8 bases and J by 2 bases, with 12 bases between them. CDR3 nucleotides: TGTGCCAGCGCCCCGGGACTGCAAGAGACCCAGTACTTC. It specifies CASAPGLQETQYF.

The V and J genes are TRBV6-6 and TRBJ2-2, with D uncertain. The CDR3 contains 12 residues. V shed 2 bases and J shed 9 bases, with 7 bases lying between them. Germline lookup yields CDR1 MNHNY and CDR2 SVGAGI (reference sequence). CDR3 loop: CASSYVVRELFF. The CDR3 bases are TGTGCCAGCAGTTACGTTGTAAGGGAGCTGTTTTTT.

The V call is TRBV30, the J call TRBJ2-2; TRBD1 matches at 11 bases. The germline V gene encodes CDR1 GTSNPN and CDR2 SVGIG (reference sequence). The V and J ends lost 3 bases and 6 bases, in that order; junction bases with no gene match: 6. This CDR3 spans 15 amino acids. CDR3 region: CAWSGQGARSGELFF. The CDR3 nucleotides are TGTGCCTGGAGCGGACAGGGGGCGCGGTCCGGGGAGCTGTTTTTT.

The CDR3 protein is CASSPGTYNEQFF. CDR3 nucleotide sequence: TGCGCCTCTTCACCCGGGACCTACAATGAGCAGTTCTTC. V is TRBV5-1 and J is TRBJ2-1, with D perhaps matching TRBD2 (5 bases). The CDR3 runs to 13 residues. The V and J ends lost 10 bases and 2 bases respectively, with 13 bases between them. CDR1 is SGHRS and CDR2 is YFSETQ in the germline V gene.

The gene calls are TRBV5-6 and TRBJ2-5; 8 bases fit TRBD1. The CDR3 totals 14 residues. The trim removed 5 bases at V and 1 base at J, leaving 4 bases unmatched. CDR1 is SGHDT, CDR2 YYEEEE, per germline. CDR3 nucleotides: TGTGCCAGCAGAAATACAGGGGGCCAAGAGACCCAGTACTTC. Translated: CASRNTGGQETQYF. Full variable domain (missing parts from reference TRBV5-6 and TRBJ2-5): DAGVTQSPTHLIKTRGQQVTLRCSPKSGHDTVSWYQQALGQGPQFIFQYYEEEERQRGNFPDRFSGHQFPNYSSELNVNALLLGDSALYLCASRNTGGQETQYFGPGTRLLVL.

The chain has TRBV4-1 and TRBJ2-1, with 8 bases fitting TRBD2. J was trimmed by 10 bases and V by 2 bases; bases with no gene match: 13. This CDR3 contains 16 residues. CDR1 MGHRA and CDR2 YSYEKL come from the germline V gene. For the CDR3, the DNA is TGCGCCAGCAGCCAATCGAGCGGGGGAGCGAAGGGCGAGCAGTTCTTC. Translating it yields CASSQSSGGAKGEQFF.

CDR3 amino acids: CASSLVSGTDTQYF. CDR3 in DNA: TGTGCCAGCAGCTTAGTTTCCGGCACAGATACGCAGTATTTT. J is TRBJ2-3 and V is TRBV7-9, with D hard to call. Per the germline V gene, CDR1 is SEHNR and CDR2 is FQNEAQ (reference sequence). The CDR3 sequence is 14 residues long. The V and J ends lost 1 base and 1 base respectively, with 6 bases between them.

The J gene is TRBJ2-3, the V gene TRBV7-2, with 7 positions matching TRBD2. The CDR3 is 15 residues long. V was clipped by 5 bases and J by 5 bases; unmatched bases: 10. Germline V gives CDR1 SGHTA, CDR2 FQGNSA. CDR3 in DNA: TGTGCCAGCAGCCCCAGGACTAGTTCTTTAGATACGCAGTATTTT. This translates into CASSPRTSSLDTQYF.

This rearrangement joins TRBV19 to TRBJ2-5; unclear D gene. The CDR3 contains 13 residues. CDR1 is LNHDA, CDR2 SQIVND, per germline (reference sequence). The germline V and J ends were trimmed by 3 bases and 7 bases, with 12 bases remaining between them. In nucleotides, the CDR3 is TGTGCCAGTAGTATTGGCCGACGGGCGACCCAGTACTTC. Protein: CASSIGRRATQYF. The full variable domain, its missing parts supplied by reference TRBV19 and TRBJ2-5, is DGGITQSPKYLFRKEGQNVTLSCEQNLNHDAMYWYRQDPGQGLRLIYYSQIVNDFQKGDIAEGYSVSREKKESFPLTVTSAQKNPTAFYLCASSIGRRATQYFGPGTRLLVL.

In its sample, this clone was seen a few times. The chain recombines TRBV7-3 with TRBJ2-2; no clear D gene. Germline assignment: CDR1 SGHTA and CDR2 FQGTGA. Deletions cut 4 bases from V and 1 base from J, with 7 bases between. The CDR3 extends over 14 amino acids. The CDR3: CASSSAGNTGELFF. The CDR3 region has the DNA TGTGCCAGCAGCTCCGCAGGGAACACCGGGGAGCTGTTTTTT.

J is TRBJ2-1 and V is TRBV11-2, with D perhaps matching TRBD1 (6 bases). Trimming shortened V by 0 bases and J by 3 bases, and 9 bases separated the two germline ends. This CDR3 has 15 amino acids. Germline-derived CDR1 and CDR2 are SGHAT and FQNNGV. This chain's CDR3 is CASSLEGGVYNEQFF. CDR3 nucleotides: TGTGCCAGCAGCTTAGAAGGGGGTGTCTACAATGAGCAGTTCTTC.

This clone appeared a few times. CDR3 protein: CASSFVRSETQYF. The CDR3 DNA follows: TGTGCCAGCAGCTTTGTTCGGTCGGAGACCCAGTACTTC. The chain couples TRBV7-2 to TRBJ2-5; D not certain. This CDR3 spans 13 amino acids. Trimming shortened V by 3 bases and J by 5 bases, and 10 bases separated the two germline ends. The germline V gene encodes CDR1 SGHTA and CDR2 FQGNSA.

The table lists this clone with a count of one. The chain carries TRBV5-4 and TRBJ1-2, with 8 nucleotides matching TRBD1. J gave up 4 bases and V 2 bases, and 10 bases lay outside the gene matches. Germline CDR1 SGHNT, CDR2 YYREEE (reference sequence). There are 16 residues in the CDR3. The CDR3 here is CASSLPNPGQAYGYTF. The CDR3 DNA reads TGTGCCAGCAGCTTACCTAATCCGGGACAGGCCTATGGCTACACCTTC.

A few counts support this clone. The genes are TRBV29-1 and TRBJ2-4; D is uncertain. V lost 6 bases and J 0 bases, leaving 9 bases between the germline ends. The CDR3 extends over 13 amino acids. The germline gives CDR1 SQVTM, CDR2 ANQGSEA. CDR3: CSVMTGAKNIQYF. The CDR3 DNA sequence: TGCAGCGTCATGACTGGAGCCAAAAACATTCAGTACTTC.